This is a list of T cell receptor beta chains from one sample in a study of control samples from healthy donors and cancer patients. Repertoires were generated with immunoSEQ multiplex PCR, while TCRdb's copy carries only in-frame clones and drops some. The profile shows tens of thousands of clones, around 80% of them singletons. The sample comprised blood. The receptors come from a woman aged 55-70 years in good health. Each CDR3 is given with its conserved first and last residue. A D gene is named only where the DNA matches it firmly. Size is stated for part of the rows, as once, few or many counts, or as a class when the clone is expanded.

J	D	size	V	CDR3	DNA
TRBJ1-2	TRBD1	-	TRBV18	CASSPPNRGMFNYGYTF	TGTGCCAGCTCACCACCGAACAGGGGCATGTTTAACTATGGCTACACCTTC
TRBJ1-5	-	-	TRBV2	CASTDRLSNQPQHF	TGTGCCAGCACCGATCGACTTAGCAATCAGCCCCAGCATTTT
TRBJ1-2	-	-	TRBV6-5	CASKKEVHYGYTF	TGTGCCAGCAAAAAGGAAGTACACTATGGCTACACCTTC
TRBJ2-5	-	-	TRBV7-2	CASSLQQETQYF	TGTGCCAGCAGCTTGCAACAAGAGACCCAGTACTTC
TRBJ2-7	-	-	TRBV5-5	CASSLAGTRLYEQYF	TGTGCCAGCAGCTTGGCCGGGACCAGACTCTACGAGCAGTACTTC
TRBJ1-5	-	-	TRBV28	CASRQVTTSNQPQHF	TGTGCCAGCCGTCAGGTGACAACTAGCAATCAGCCCCAGCATTTT
TRBJ2-7	-	-	TRBV6-4	CASSDPNETEQYF	TGTGCCAGCAGTGATCCTAACGAAACTGAGCAGTACTTC
TRBJ1-1	TRBD1	-	TRBV7-9	CASSTTGGDTEAFF	TGTGCCAGCAGTACCACAGGGGGCGACACTGAAGCTTTCTTT
TRBJ1-4	-	once	TRBV15	CATSRLVSVSNEKLFF	TGTGCCACCAGCAGATTAGTGTCAGTATCTAATGAAAAACTGTTTTTT
TRBJ2-7	-	-	TRBV18	CASSPGRIFFEQYF	TGTGCCAGCTCCCCGGGACGGATTTTTTTCGAGCAGTACTTC
TRBJ1-4	-	-	TRBV2	CASSPDLTNEKLFF	TGTGCCAGCAGCCCCGACCTAACTAATGAAAAACTGTTTTTT
TRBJ1-6	-	-	TRBV7-2	CASTRDLLGSPLHF	TGTGCCAGCACCCGGGACCTATTGGGTTCACCCCTCCACTTT
TRBJ2-7	-	-	TRBV10-3	CAISGHYEQYF	TGTGCCATCAGTGGACACTACGAGCAGTACTTC
TRBJ2-5	-	-	TRBV19	CASSPPFGTQYF	TGTGCCAGTAGTCCCCCCTTCGGGACCCAGTACTTC
TRBJ1-4	-	-	TRBV6-2/TRBV6-3	CASSYPSGMWAANEKLFF	TGTGCCAGCAGTTACCCCTCCGGGATGTGGGCGGCTAATGAAAAACTGTTTTTT